The rows below give T cell receptor beta chains drawn from one sample of a study of PD-1 blockade in classical Hodgkin lymphoma. Repertoires were generated with immunoSEQ multiplex PCR, while TCRdb's copy carries only in-frame clones and drops some. Here the sample spans 80,000 to 95,000 clones, 83% being singletons. The material was peripheral blood mononuclear cells (PBMCs), obtained before the fourth cycle of nivolumab. These receptor sequences come from a human donor with classical Hodgkin lymphoma. The CDR3 runs from the conserved cysteine through the conserved F or W. Each record gives: clone size, J gene, V gene, D gene, CDR3 DNA, CDR3 protein. A D gene is named only where the DNA matches it firmly. A clone size is listed for some rows: how often the clone was seen (once, few, many), or a class if it is expanded.

>NA|TRBJ2-1|TRBV10-3|TRBD1
TGTGCCATCAGTGAGAGCCAGCAGGGGGACAATGAGCAGTTCTTC
CAISESQQGDNEQFF
>NA|TRBJ1-5|TRBV27|NA
TGTGCCAGCAGTTTATTTGGTGGTCAGCCCCAGCATTTT
CASSLFGGQPQHF
>NA|TRBJ2-1|TRBV30|TRBD1
TGTGCCTGGAGTGTACAGGGGAATGAGCAGTTCTTC
CAWSVQGNEQFF
>NA|TRBJ1-1|TRBV5-4|NA
TGTGCCAGCAGCTCAGAGGAGGGGACCACTGAAGCTTTCTTT
CASSSEEGTTEAFF
>NA|TRBJ2-1|TRBV4-1|NA
TGCGCCAGCAGCCAAGTTCCGGGGGTAGACTACAATGAGCAGTTCTTC
CASSQVPGVDYNEQFF
>few|TRBJ2-7|TRBV5-1|TRBD2
TGCGCCAGCAAGAGGCTAGCGGGAACAGACGAGCAGTACTTC
CASKRLAGTDEQYF
>NA|TRBJ2-7|TRBV11-3|NA
TGTGCCAGCAGCTTAAGGCAGGGCTACGAGCAGTACTTC
CASSLRQGYEQYF
>many|TRBJ1-3|TRBV7-4|TRBD1
TGTGCCAGCAGCGCTCGACAGGGCAAATCGGGAAACACCATATATTTT
CASSARQGKSGNTIYF
>NA|TRBJ2-5|TRBV27|TRBD1
TGTGCCAGTTCAAGGGGGCCCGGGGAGACCCAGTACTTC
CASSRGPGETQYF
>NA|TRBJ2-5|TRBV7-2|NA
TGTGCCAGCAGCTTCTGGGGGAGTGAGACCCAGTACTTC
CASSFWGSETQYF
>NA|TRBJ2-1|TRBV5-1|NA
TGCGCCAGCACAGTTGGCGGAACTCACAATGAGCAGTTCTTC
CASTVGGTHNEQFF
>NA|TRBJ2-3|TRBV19|NA
TGTGCCAGTAGTATCCTCGGGGCTCCCACAGATACGCAGTATTTT
CASSILGAPTDTQYF
>few|TRBJ1-4|TRBV19|NA
TGTGCCAGTAGTATTGTGTTTAATGAAAAACTGTTTTTT
CASSIVFNEKLFF
>once|TRBJ1-1|TRBV14|NA
TGTGCCAGCAGCCAAGATTTGGACACGAACACTGAAGCTTTCTTT
CASSQDLDTNTEAFF
>NA|TRBJ1-1|TRBV5-1|TRBD1
TGCGCCAGCAGCTTCCCCGGGACAGGGTCTGAAGCTTTCTTT
CASSFPGTGSEAFF
>NA|TRBJ2-7|TRBV11-2|NA
TGTGCCTCGGGACGGCTGAGACCTTACGAGCAGTACTTC
CASGRLRPYEQYF
>NA|TRBJ1-1|TRBV2|NA
TGTGCCAGCAAGCCCTTGGGGAGTATGAACACTGAAGCTTTCTTT
CASKPLGSMNTEAFF
>NA|TRBJ2-1|TRBV2|NA
TGTGCCAGCAGTGAAGGGGCCCTAGCGCTCAGCTCCTACAATGAGCAGTTCTTC
CASSEGALALSSYNEQFF
>NA|TRBJ2-5|TRBV7-3|TRBD2
TGTGCCAGCAGCTTAAACGGCGGGAGGGCCTTAGGGGAGACCCAGTACTTC
CASSLNGGRALGETQYF
>NA|TRBJ2-3|TRBV27|NA
TGTGCCAGCAGTTTCTCTAGGACAGATACGCAGTATTTT
CASSFSRTDTQYF
>few|TRBJ2-1|TRBV11-2|NA
TGTGCCAGCATCCCGGACAGCACCTACAATGAGCAGTTCTTC
CASIPDSTYNEQFF
>NA|TRBJ2-7|TRBV12-2|NA
TGTGCAAGTCGCTTTCACAACCCTTTAGCGGGAGTTTTCTCCTACGAGCAGTACTTC
CASRFHNPLAGVFSYEQYF
>NA|TRBJ2-6|TRBV14|NA
TGTGCCAGCAGTCGCGTTGGTGGGGCCAACGTCCTGACTTTC
CASSRVGGANVLTF
>NA|TRBJ1-1|TRBV28|TRBD1
TGTGCCAGCAGTGTACCGGGACAGGGTGGCACTGAAGCTTTCTTT
CASSVPGQGGTEAFF
>NA|TRBJ2-7|TRBV4-2|TRBD2
TGTGCCAGCAGCCATTTTCCTTCCCGACTAGCGGGAACAATCCCCTACGAGCAGTACTTC
CASSHFPSRLAGTIPYEQYF
>NA|TRBJ2-5|TRBV6-5|TRBD1
TGTGCCAGCAGTTACTCGGGGACAGGGGACGAGACCCAGTACTTC
CASSYSGTGDETQYF
>NA|TRBJ1-1|TRBV4-3|NA
TGCGCCAGCAGCCAAGACAGGAACACTGAAGCTTTCTTT
CASSQDRNTEAFF
>NA|TRBJ2-7|TRBV5-6|NA
TGTGCCAGCAGCTTCGGACTCCCTGGAGAGCAGTACTTC
CASSFGLPGEQYF
>NA|TRBJ2-1|TRBV6-1|TRBD2
TGTGCCAGCAGTGAAGTATTCTGGTCTAGCGGGAGCGATGAGCAGTTCTTC
CASSEVFWSSGSDEQFF
>NA|TRBJ2-1|TRBV7-3|TRBD2
TGTGCCAGCAGCCTCCCCGGGACTAGCTCCTACAATGAGCAGTTCTTC
CASSLPGTSSYNEQFF
>NA|TRBJ1-1|TRBV5-4|TRBD1
TGTGCCAGCAGCCCTACACAGGACAGGGATACTGAAGCTTTCTTT
CASSPTQDRDTEAFF
>NA|TRBJ2-7|TRBV9|TRBD2
TGTGCCAGCAGCGTAGGCGGGACTAGCGGGGCCTACGAGCAGTACTTC
CASSVGGTSGAYEQYF
>once|TRBJ2-2|TRBV7-2|NA
TGTGCCAGCAGCTTAGATGCCGGGGAGCTGTTTTTT
CASSLDAGELFF
>once|TRBJ2-1|TRBV19|NA
TGTGCCAGTAGTATAGACAAGTCAGCCCGCTACAATGAGCAGTTCTTC
CASSIDKSARYNEQFF
>NA|TRBJ1-2|TRBV6-5|TRBD1
TGTGCCAGCACCCGACTTCCCGGGACAGGCCATGGCTACACCTTC
CASTRLPGTGHGYTF
>NA|TRBJ1-1|TRBV5-1|NA
TGCGCCAGCAGTCACTCCAATGGGAACACTGAAGCTTTCTTT
CASSHSNGNTEAFF
>NA|TRBJ2-7|TRBV6-1|TRBD2
TGTGCCAGCAGGGACCTAGCGGGAGGCTCCTACGAGCAGTACTTC
CASRDLAGGSYEQYF
>once|TRBJ1-2|TRBV6-1|NA
TGTGCCAGCAGTGAAGCTGGGGGGGGCCGTGGCTACACCTTC
CASSEAGGGRGYTF
>NA|TRBJ1-2|TRBV5-1|TRBD1
TGCGCCAGCAGCTGGGGGACAGCTAACTATGGCTACACCTTC
CASSWGTANYGYTF
>many|TRBJ2-4|TRBV19|NA
TGTGCCAGTAGTTACCTGGGGGCCAAAAACATTCAGTACTTC
CASSYLGAKNIQYF
>NA|TRBJ2-1|TRBV9|NA
TGTGCCAGCAGCGTTGGGGATACGGAGTACAATGAGCAGTTCTTC
CASSVGDTEYNEQFF
>NA|TRBJ2-1|TRBV10-3|TRBD1
TGTGCCATCAATCCCGGGACAGGGTACAATGAGCAGTTCTTC
CAINPGTGYNEQFF
>NA|TRBJ1-2|TRBV6-1|NA
TGTGCCAGCAGTGAATTTAGGGGGGGACTTTCTACTAACTATGGCTACACCTTC
CASSEFRGGLSTNYGYTF
>few|TRBJ2-7|TRBV18|TRBD1
TGTGCCAGCTCACCCCAGGGGGCTGGCGTCGAGCAGTACTTC
CASSPQGAGVEQYF
>NA|TRBJ1-2|TRBV5-1|TRBD1
TGCGCCAGCAGCTCTGACAGGGGGCTCAGTGGCTACACCTTC
CASSSDRGLSGYTF
>few|TRBJ1-2|TRBV5-5|TRBD1
TGTGCCAGCAGTCAACAGGGGGTCTATGGCTACACCTTC
CASSQQGVYGYTF
>NA|TRBJ1-2|TRBV5-1|NA
TGCGCCAGCAGCCCTTTGGGGCTACGAGGCTACACCTTC
CASSPLGLRGYTF
>NA|TRBJ2-1|TRBV19|NA
TGTGCCAGTAGTGATGGATTTACCTACAATGAGCAGTTCTTC
CASSDGFTYNEQFF
>NA|TRBJ2-1|TRBV4-2|TRBD2
TGTGCCAGCAGCCATTCGACCGGGACTAGCCCCAATGAGCAGTTCTTC
CASSHSTGTSPNEQFF
>NA|TRBJ2-1|TRBV9|TRBD1
TGTGCCAGCAGCGTAGAGTCAGGGGGCCACAATGAGCAGTTCTTC
CASSVESGGHNEQFF
>once|TRBJ2-1|TRBV19|TRBD2
TGTGCCAGTAGCGGACTAGCGGGGAACAATGAGCAGTTCTTC
CASSGLAGNNEQFF
>NA|TRBJ2-3|TRBV6-6|TRBD1
TGTGCCAGCAGTAACACAGGGGGAGCAGATACGCAGTATTTT
CASSNTGGADTQYF
>NA|TRBJ2-7|TRBV19|TRBD1
TGTGCCAGTAGCCTCGGACAGGCTACCTACGAGCAGTACTTC
CASSLGQATYEQYF
>NA|TRBJ1-5|TRBV30|NA
TGTGCCTGGAGTGGACAGCTTAATCAGCCCCAGCATTTT
CAWSGQLNQPQHF
>NA|TRBJ2-5|TRBV5-4|NA
TGTGCCAGCAGCTCCGGAGGGAACCGCCAAGAGACCCAGTACTTC
CASSSGGNRQETQYF
>NA|TRBJ1-5|TRBV7-8|NA
TGTGCCAGGGGCATTGAGAGTTGGGGCAATCAGCCCCAGCATTTT
CARGIESWGNQPQHF
>NA|TRBJ2-7|TRBV14|NA
TGTGCCAGCAGCCTAAGCTCCTACGAGCAGTACTTC
CASSLSSYEQYF
>few|TRBJ1-5|TRBV9|NA
TGTGCCAGCAGCTACCATGACAGCCACAATCAGCCCCAGCATTTT
CASSYHDSHNQPQHF
>NA|TRBJ2-7|TRBV6-6|NA
TGTGCCAGCAGCCCGGGAGCCTACGAGCAGTACTTC
CASSPGAYEQYF